Shown below are 25 T cell receptor beta chains from a single sample sequenced in a study of blood T cell repertoires in COVID-19. Sequencing was performed with immunoSEQ multiplex PCR; in TCRdb, only in-frame clones are kept and a portion is missing. The sample carries about 63,000 clones, around 86% recorded once. What was sequenced was peripheral blood. These receptors came from a man over 45 with active COVID-19.

The chain employs TRBV10-3 and TRBJ2-7; 8 bases agree with TRBD1. Unmatched junction bases numbered 4, after V lost 6 bases and J lost 6 bases. The V gene's germline CDR1 is ENHRY and CDR2 SYGVKD. The CDR3 contains 12 residues. The CDR3 region is CAISNRGFEQYF. Here the CDR3 DNA reads TGTGCCATCAGCAACAGGGGGTTCGAGCAGTACTTC.

The rearrangement joins TRBV27 to TRBJ2-7, with D perhaps TRBD1 (6 bases). Germline V gene lookup returns CDR1 MNHEY and CDR2 SMNVEV (reference sequence). V lost 5 bases to trimming and J lost 7 bases, with 24 bases between them. CDR3 length equals 16 residues. DNA of the CDR3: TGTGCCAGCAGTACTATGAACCAAGGGGGACGGCGAGAGCAGTACTTC. It specifies CASSTMNQGGRREQYF.

The chain is built from TRBV20-1 and TRBJ2-1; 9 bases fit TRBD1. Germline V CDR1 and CDR2: DFQATT, SNEGSKA (reference sequence). CDR3 length equals 14 residues. V lost 3 bases, J lost 6 bases, and 6 bases stayed unmatched. The CDR3 DNA is TGCAGTGCTAGTAGGACAGGGGATCCCAATGAGCAGTTCTTC. Residues: CSASRTGDPNEQFF.

V gene TRBV19 combines with J gene TRBJ1-2; 7 positions agree with TRBD1. V lost 6 bases, J lost 7 bases, and 8 bases stayed unmatched. Germline V gene sequence: CDR1 LNHDA, CDR2 SQIVND (reference sequence). The CDR3 has 13 residues. CDR3 in DNA: TGTGCCAGTAGCGGGGACAGTTTTAGTGGCTACACCTTC. Amino acid sequence: CASSGDSFSGYTF.

The V gene is TRBV25-1, the J gene TRBJ1-2; no reliable D call. The CDR3 consists of 14 residues. Germline loops: CDR1 MGHDK, CDR2 SYGVNS. The V and J ends lost 10 bases and 2 bases respectively, with 17 bases between them. CDR3 protein: CATLPDGGNYGYTF. DNA of the CDR3: TGTGCCACCTTACCGGACGGAGGAAACTATGGCTACACCTTC.

The genes are TRBV11-3 and TRBJ2-5; tentatively, D is TRBD1 (5 bases). The CDR3 length is 18 residues. CDR1 is SGHNT and CDR2 is YENEEA in the germline V gene. V lost 5 bases and J 4 bases, leaving 26 bases between the germline ends. CDR3 sequence: CASSISPPLGLWLETQYF. The CDR3 DNA reads TGTGCCAGCAGCATCAGCCCGCCTCTGGGGCTGTGGTTAGAGACCCAGTACTTC.

The chain joins TRBV7-9 to TRBJ1-2, with 9 bases matching TRBD1. Germline trimming cut 2 bases from V and 1 base from J; bases unmatched to any gene: 8. Germline values: CDR1 SEHNR, CDR2 FQNEAQ (reference sequence). The CDR3 covers 17 residues. The CDR3 nucleotides are TGTGCCAGCAGCTTATCTGGGACAGGGAGAAATAACTATGGCTACACCTTC. Translated, it gives CASSLSGTGRNNYGYTF.

This chain connects TRBV18 to TRBJ2-1; 7 bases line up with TRBD1. Germline trimming cut 5 bases from V and 6 bases from J; bases unmatched to any gene: 10. Germline CDR1 and CDR2: KGHSH and LQKENI. The CDR3 runs 15 residues. The CDR3 bases are TGTGCCAGCTCAGATGGGGCAGGGGGACGCAATGAGCAGTTCTTC. It is translated as CASSDGAGGRNEQFF.

The chain has TRBV24-1 and TRBJ2-2; no clear D. V was cut by 1 base and J by 6 bases, with 8 bases left in between. Germline values: CDR1 KGHDR, CDR2 SFDVKD. This CDR3 region has 14 residues. The DNA for the CDR3 is TGTGCCACCAGTGATTTATCCCGGTCCGGGGAGCTGTTTTTT. This gives the protein CATSDLSRSGELFF.

V usage is TRBV24-1 and J usage is TRBJ2-1; 7 bases match TRBD2. Per the germline V gene, CDR1 is KGHDR and CDR2 is SFDVKD. Losses at the gene ends were 9 bases for V and 5 bases for J; bases not matched to a gene: 12. The CDR3 has 15 residues. The CDR3 DNA is TGTGCCACCTCACCGGGGGGTAGCGGTAACAATGAGCAGTTCTTC. Residues: CATSPGGSGNNEQFF.

This clone has a single count. This rearrangement joins TRBV6-2 or TRBV6-3 to TRBJ2-1; D gene unclear. The CDR3 is 11 residues long. Germline CDR1 reads MNHEY; CDR2 reads SVGEGT. V shed 2 bases and J shed 9 bases, with 5 bases lying between them. This CDR3 reads CASSYVLEQFF. In DNA form, the CDR3 reads TGTGCCAGCAGTTACGTTCTTGAGCAGTTCTTC.

The chain links TRBV28 to TRBJ1-1, with D unclear. The V end was cut by 8 bases, the J end by 6 bases, with 25 bases between. The CDR3 spans 16 residues. Germline lookup yields CDR1 MDHEN and CDR2 SYDVKM. CDR3 residues: CASEKGVRMSGAEAFF. For the CDR3, the DNA is TGTGCCAGCGAAAAAGGAGTCCGGATGAGCGGGGCTGAAGCTTTCTTT.

CDR3 loop: CASSQVGQGVNEQFF. The DNA for the CDR3 is TGTGCCAGCAGCCAAGTTGGGCAGGGGGTCAATGAGCAGTTCTTC. The V gene is TRBV14, the J gene TRBJ2-1, with TRBD1 matching 7 bases. The V segment lost 1 base and the J segment 6 bases; nucleotides outside the gene matches: 6. The CDR3 length is 15 residues. Germline lookup yields CDR1 SGHDN and CDR2 FVKESK.

V and J are TRBV5-1 and TRBJ2-1; D may be TRBD1 (6 bases). V gave up 2 bases and J gave up 10 bases, with 13 bases separating them. Germline lookup yields CDR1 SGHRS and CDR2 YFSETQ. This CDR3 comprises 13 residues. CDR3 residues: CASSFGDKREQFF. The DNA for the CDR3 is TGCGCCAGCAGCTTTGGGGACAAGCGGGAGCAGTTCTTC.

The V call is TRBV29-1, the J call TRBJ2-1; 8 bases align to TRBD2. This CDR3 has 16 amino acids. Per the germline V gene, CDR1 is SQVTM and CDR2 is ANQGSEA. With V trimmed by 6 bases and J by 2 bases, 12 bases remained unmatched. CDR3 coding DNA: TGCAGCGTGGTAGGGGTAAGCGGGAGAACCTACAATGAGCAGTTCTTC. Its protein is CSVVGVSGRTYNEQFF.

V and J are TRBV7-3 and TRBJ2-6, with a possible D match to TRBD1 (5 bases). Germline CDR1 and CDR2: SGHTA and FQGTGA. V was trimmed by 5 bases and J by 4 bases, leaving 18 bases between them. The CDR3 runs to 17 residues. The CDR3 bases are TGTGCCAGCAGCGGACAAAGACCGGTATCCGGGGCCAACGTCCTGACTTTC. Amino acid sequence: CASSGQRPVSGANVLTF.

The chain links TRBV7-2 to TRBJ1-1, with unresolved D. This CDR3 has 15 residues. Trimming took 1 base from V and 7 from J, leaving 16 bases between them. The germline gives CDR1 SGHTA, CDR2 FQGNSA. As DNA, the CDR3 is TGTGCCAGCAGCTTAGGGGCGTGGGTTCGGGGTGAAGCTTTCTTT. It yields the protein CASSLGAWVRGEAFF.

The J gene is TRBJ1-5, the V gene TRBV19; no definite D call. CDR1 is LNHDA, CDR2 SQIVND, per germline (reference sequence). Deletions cut 5 bases from V and 2 bases from J, with 4 bases between. This CDR3 comprises 12 residues. CDR3 protein: CASSQGNQPQHF. The CDR3 bases are TGTGCCAGTAGTCAGGGCAATCAGCCCCAGCATTTT.

The CDR3 sequence is CASSSSGTPNTEAFF. In DNA, the CDR3 is TGTGCCAGCTCATCATCCGGGACACCGAACACTGAAGCTTTCTTT. The chain employs TRBV18 and TRBJ1-1; D is possibly TRBD1 (6 bases). CDR1 is KGHSH and CDR2 is LQKENI in the germline V gene. This CDR3 has 15 residues. Deletions cut 5 bases from V and 1 base from J, with 14 bases between. Full variable domain (outside the CDR3, taken from reference TRBV18 and TRBJ1-1): NAGVMQNPRHLVRRRGQEARLRCSPMKGHSHVYWYRQLPEEGLKFMVYLQKENIIDESGMPKERFSAEFPKEGPSILRIQQVVRGDSAAYFCASSSSGTPNTEAFFGQGTRLTVV.

This clone was counted between two and nine times. The V gene is TRBV4-3, the J gene TRBJ2-1, with 8 positions matching TRBD2. CDR3 length equals 18 residues. V lost 0 bases, J lost 4 bases, and 11 bases stayed unmatched. Germline CDR1 LGHNA, CDR2 YSLEER. DNA for the CDR3: TGCGCCAGCAGCCAAGAAGCTAATGGCGGGAGGCTGTACAATGAGCAGTTCTTC. This gives the protein CASSQEANGGRLYNEQFF.

This chain joins TRBV25-1 and TRBJ2-3, with D perhaps TRBD1 (5 bases). CDR1 MGHDK and CDR2 SYGVNS come from the germline V gene. Deletions cut 10 bases from V and 2 bases from J, with 13 bases between. The CDR3 contains 13 residues. In nucleotides, the CDR3 is TGTGCCATGGCTCAGGGTAACACAGATACGCAGTATTTT. It translates to CAMAQGNTDTQYF.

The chain carries TRBV11-2 and TRBJ2-1; D unresolved. V lost 3 bases and J 10 bases, leaving 10 bases between the germline ends. From germline, CDR1 is SGHAT and CDR2 FQNNGV. The CDR3 is 12 residues long. The CDR3 DNA is TGTGCCAGCAGCTTCCAGTCGAACGAGCAGTTCTTC. This codes for CASSFQSNEQFF.

This chain connects TRBV6-2 or TRBV6-3 to TRBJ1-5, with 10 bases lining up with TRBD1. Unmatched junction bases numbered 3, after V lost 2 bases and J lost 2 bases. Germline lookup yields CDR1 MNHEY and CDR2 SVGEGT. This CDR3 spans 16 amino acids. The DNA of the CDR3 is TGTGCCAGCAGTTACGGGGGACAGGGGCGCAATCAGCCCCAGCATTTT. Amino acid sequence: CASSYGGQGRNQPQHF.

The chain has TRBV24-1 and TRBJ1-2, with 10 nucleotides matching TRBD1. This CDR3 spans 15 amino acids. Germline V lookup: CDR1 KGHDR, CDR2 SFDVKD. After removal of 3 bases from V and 4 bases from J, the junction contained 4 bases not matched to a gene. In nucleotides, the CDR3 is TGTGCCACCAGTGATGGGGACAGGGGAGTCTATGGCTACACCTTC. Translating gives CATSDGDRGVYGYTF.

The table lists this clone with a count of one. A junction end diverges from the germline sequence, so it may reflect a read error. V is TRBV30 and J is TRBJ2-2; tentative D call: TRBD2 (5 bases). Germline V gene data show CDR1 as GTSNPN and CDR2 as SVGIG (reference sequence). The length of the CDR3 is 15 residues. The CDR3 DNA is TGTGCCTGGAGTACGATGGGTCCCGAACACCGGGGAGCTGTTTTT. Residues: CAWSTMGPEHRGAVF.